This T cell receptor beta chain was profiled in a study of blood T cells in healthy people across ages (dated by TCRdb to the mid-2010s). General notes on the study: Template switching captured roughly one uniquely barcoded TCR beta cDNA molecule per two T cells in model experiments. Donors were grouped into four age groups: young (average about 15 years), middle-aged (over 35), aged (around 56) and long-lived (roughly 80). Two additional independent replicas of 1 million unique cDNA reads from the same blood draw were analyzed for two donors (one aged 18 to 30 and one aged 80 or older). To avoid experimental bias, donors of different ages were distributed randomly across sequencing lanes. Using deep sequencing normalized with unique cDNA molecular identifiers, the study measured how TCR beta repertoire diversity changes with age.

Comments on this clonotype: Its antigen is unknown. There are no base qualities to consult, and no much larger clone falls within one base.

Paper-wide results and their limitations: The percentage of naive T cells measured by flow cytometry correlated strongly with observed TCR beta diversity. The long-lived group showed more naive CD4+ T cells, fewer expanded clones and increased TCR diversity than the aged group, suggesting age selection. Conclusive comparison of naive and antigen-experienced compartments was prevented by the profiling of bulk unsorted PBMCs. As age increased, observed TCR beta diversity per million T cells dropped in a roughly linear way, and a significant reduction was already evident by age 40. Because the CMV infection status of the donors was unknown, age-related changes in expanded clonotypes may potentially have been confounded. Estimates of total diversity from one million sequenced T cells were regarded as lower bounds and underestimates.

The donors were some 36 Caucasian individuals from Russia, aged 6 to 90 years, who were systemically healthy. Ten milliliters of peripheral blood were drawn from each donor into EDTA-treated Vacutainer tubes. PBMCs were isolated by Ficoll-Paque density-gradient centrifugation, with at least 6 million obtained per sample. Trizol reagent was used to extract total RNA from the PBMCs, yielding at least 6 micrograms per sample. For every donor, flow cytometry on a PBMC aliquot measured the percentage of naive CD45RAhigh/CD27high T cells. The library was built by means of 5' RACE. The instrument given in TCRdb is Illumina HiSeq 2500. A second PCR of about 7 to 12 cycles was run with a J-beta primer mix and a sample-barcoded 5' primer. A unique molecular identifier was introduced onto each TCR beta cDNA molecule by a template-switch 5' adaptor carrying 12 random nucleotides. Each sample yielded at least 2.5 million CDR3-containing paired-end reads. The Mint cDNA synthesis kit, primed by a TRBC-specific oligonucleotide, was used to synthesize first-strand cDNA from all RNA. Following uracil-DNA glycosylase treatment, a first 18-cycle PCR with universal primers M1SS and BC2_uni_R was performed on all cDNA. On the study's bioinformatics: Each sample was normalized by randomly selecting 1 million high-quality reads, each carrying a distinct molecular identifier. Reads with shared molecular identifiers were discarded instead of being binned into consensus sequences. MiTCR, set to a Q25 quality threshold and the strictest error-elimination algorithm, was used for CDR3 identification, clonotype clustering and error correction. Lower-bound total TCR beta diversity was estimated with a nonparametric unseen species model using Euler transformation. The public reads were reprocessed in TCRdb via fastp at Q25 and MiXCR, keeping in-frame beta chains. Every CDR3 protein is listed once, alongside the most common genes and DNA of its rows. These V and J calls derive from TCRdb rather than the authors' analysis. This sample has 710,000 or so distinct CDR3 sequences in its table, and 20% to 25% of those were observed once. The biggest ten clones account for 22% of the sample.

This clonotype was sampled from a man between 65 and 80 years old in good health. The sample consisted of blood.

The CDR3 reads as follows: CASSFTTSGAGDTQYF. The DNA is TGTGCCAGCAGTTTTACGACTAGCGGGGCGGGAGATACGCAGTATTTT. The V and J genes are TRBV6-1 and TRBJ2-3; 11 junctional bases match TRBD2. From V the trimming removes 5 bases and from J it removes 5 bases, while the gene matches leave 9 bases of the junction unaccounted for. The CDR3 spans 16 residues, from the cysteine through the phenylalanine. Solely the CDR3 DNA is kept, with 48 bases framed from the first base. Sequences MNHNS (CDR1) and SASEGT (CDR2) are obtained from the germline V gene.